A selection of T cell receptor beta chains follows, all from one sample in a study of blood T cell repertoires in COVID-19. TCRdb's table, derived via immunoSEQ multiplex PCR, lists solely in-frame clones and lacks some. This table has over 350,000 clones, around 87% appearing once. Sequenced: PBMCs or T cells enriched from blood (not recorded which). These receptor sequences come from a woman aged 25 to 39 with acute COVID-19. Both conserved end residues are part of each CDR3. A D gene is named only where the DNA matches it firmly. Clone size is given for some rows only: seen once, a few or many times, or a class if the clone is expanded.

j_gene | abundance | d_gene | v_gene | CDR3aa | CDR3nt
TRBJ2-7 | . | . | TRBV6-5 | CASRQGPYEQYF | TGTGCCAGCAGGCAGGGGCCCTACGAGCAGTACTTC
TRBJ1-1 | . | . | TRBV7-3 | CASRFSVAEAFF | TGTGCCAGCAGGTTCAGTGTCGCTGAAGCTTTCTTT
TRBJ2-7 | . | . | TRBV30 | CAWRPFTGIAYEQYF | TGTGCCTGGCGCCCTTTCACAGGGATTGCCTACGAGCAGTACTTC
TRBJ2-2 | . | TRBD1 | TRBV6-1 | CASSAYRQGAGYTGELFF | TGTGCCAGCAGTGCGTACCGTCAGGGGGCTGGGTACACCGGGGAGCTGTTTTTT
TRBJ2-1 | . | . | TRBV5-1 | CASSFPQGLSYNEQFF | TGCGCCAGCAGCTTCCCCCAGGGGCTCTCCTACAATGAGCAGTTCTTC
TRBJ2-7 | . | . | TRBV9 | CASAGDKSYEQYF | TGTGCCAGCGCGGGGGACAAATCCTACGAGCAGTACTTC
TRBJ1-4 | . | . | TRBV6-4 | CASSDSIGVSRGSRGEKLFF | TGTGCCAGCAGTGACTCGATAGGGGTCAGTAGAGGTAGTAGGGGTGAAAAACTGTTTTTT
TRBJ1-5 | . | TRBD1 | TRBV7-2 | CASSPGGSNQPQHF | TGTGCCAGCAGCCCAGGGGGCAGCAATCAGCCCCAGCATTTT
TRBJ2-2 | . | . | TRBV6-5 | CASSNAFGTGELFF | TGTGCCAGCAGCAACGCCTTCGGCACCGGGGAGCTGTTTTTT
TRBJ1-1 | . | . | TRBV11-2 | CASSPRQSEAFF | TGTGCCAGCAGCCCCCGACAGTCTGAAGCTTTCTTT
TRBJ1-5 | once | TRBD1 | TRBV15 | CATRSGTGGNQPQHF | TGTGCCACCAGGAGCGGGACAGGGGGCAATCAGCCCCAGCATTTT
TRBJ1-6 | . | TRBD1 | TRBV27 | CASREGTGTNNSPLHF | TGTGCCAGCAGGGAAGGGACAGGGACAAATAATTCACCCCTCCACTTT
TRBJ2-1 | . | TRBD2 | TRBV20-1 | CSASSVGGGTNEQFF | TGCAGTGCTAGTTCGGTAGGCGGGGGGACGAATGAGCAGTTCTTC
TRBJ1-2 | once | . | TRBV2 | CASSVDYGYTF | TGTGCCAGCAGTGTCGACTATGGCTACACCTTC
TRBJ1-3 | . | . | TRBV27 | CASSLSPLGNTIYF | TGTGCCAGCAGTTTATCCCCCTTGGGAAACACCATATATTTT
TRBJ1-6 | . | TRBD1 | TRBV19 | CASSPGGSSYNSPLHF | TGTGCCAGTAGTCCAGGGGGGAGCTCCTATAATTCACCCCTCCACTTT
TRBJ2-1 | . | . | TRBV3-1/TRBV3-2 | CASSPFFGGAVEQFF | TGTGCCAGCAGCCCGTTCTTTGGGGGGGCCGTTGAGCAGTTCTTC
TRBJ1-2 | once | . | TRBV7-9 | CASSLATGLYGYTF | TGTGCCAGCAGCTTAGCAACAGGGCTCTATGGCTACACCTTC
TRBJ1-6 | . | TRBD1 | TRBV7-9 | CASSLDGTANSPLHF | TGTGCCAGCAGCTTAGACGGGACAGCCAATTCACCCCTCCACTTT
TRBJ1-1 | . | . | TRBV15 | CATSRAGASNTEAFF | TGTGCCACCAGCAGAGCAGGGGCCTCGAACACTGAAGCTTTCTTT
TRBJ1-3 | . | . | TRBV14 | CASSQVHFGGHTIYF | TGTGCCAGCAGCCAAGTTCATTTCGGAGGCCACACCATATATTTT